This T cell receptor (beta chain) emerged from a study of regulatory T cells in long-lasting Graves disease. About the research overall: Graves' patients, diagnosed recently, had received antithyroid drugs under 3 months.

The TCR beta library used iRepertoire HTBI primers with Arm-PCR amplification of CDR3. A single record per CDR3 protein comes from TCRdb applying MiXCR to the multiplex PCR reads. The top ten clones hold about 25% of a sample with about 530,000 distinct CDR3 sequences, about 16% of them seen once. As to time point: newly diagnosed GD, antithyroid drugs for less than 3 months. PBMC-extracted RNA yielded the TCR library. Losses at the gene ends were 6 bases for V and 5 bases for J; bases not matched to a gene: 16. The CDR3 contains 17 residues. Germline lookup yields CDR1 SGHRS and CDR2 YFSETQ. In its sample, this clonotype was seen many times. This sample also belongs to another study, concerning T cells in Graves' hyperthyroidism and ophthalmopathy.

Sequenced here: peripheral blood mononuclear cells (PBMCs), sampled at new diagnosis, from a patient treated with antithyroid drugs. The sequence derives from a woman aged 35 to 59 with Graves disease. V and J are TRBV5-1 and TRBJ2-1; 8 positions agree with TRBD1. The CDR3 DNA sequence: TGCGCCAGCACCGACAAAGAGCCGGGACAGGCGAACAATGAGCAGTTCTTC. It yields the protein CASTDKEPGQANNEQFF.